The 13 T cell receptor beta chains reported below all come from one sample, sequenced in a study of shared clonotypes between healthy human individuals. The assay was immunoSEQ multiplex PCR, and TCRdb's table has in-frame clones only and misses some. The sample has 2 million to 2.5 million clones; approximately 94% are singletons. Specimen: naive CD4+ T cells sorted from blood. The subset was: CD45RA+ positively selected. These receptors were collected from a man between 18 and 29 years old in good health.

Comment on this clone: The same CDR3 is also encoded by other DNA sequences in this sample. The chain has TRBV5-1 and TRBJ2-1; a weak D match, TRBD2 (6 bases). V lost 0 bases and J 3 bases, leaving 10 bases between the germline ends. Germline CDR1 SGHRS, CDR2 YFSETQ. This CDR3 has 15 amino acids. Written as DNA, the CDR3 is TGCGCCAGCAGCTTGGATCCCGGGGGCTACAATGAGCAGTTCTTC. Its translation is CASSLDPGGYNEQFF.

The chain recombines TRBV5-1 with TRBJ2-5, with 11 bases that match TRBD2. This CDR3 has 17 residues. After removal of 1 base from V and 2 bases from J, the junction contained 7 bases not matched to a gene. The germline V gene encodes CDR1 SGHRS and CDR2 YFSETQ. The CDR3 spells CASSLSVGTSGQETQYF. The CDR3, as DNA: TGCGCCAGCAGCTTGTCTGTCGGGACTAGCGGACAAGAGACCCAGTACTTC.

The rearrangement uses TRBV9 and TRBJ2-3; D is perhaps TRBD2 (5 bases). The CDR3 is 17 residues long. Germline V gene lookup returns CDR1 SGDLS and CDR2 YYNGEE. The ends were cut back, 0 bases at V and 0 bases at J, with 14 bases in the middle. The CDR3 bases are TGTGCCAGCAGCGTAGCGATGGGCGGGTACAGCACAGATACGCAGTATTTT. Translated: CASSVAMGGYSTDTQYF.

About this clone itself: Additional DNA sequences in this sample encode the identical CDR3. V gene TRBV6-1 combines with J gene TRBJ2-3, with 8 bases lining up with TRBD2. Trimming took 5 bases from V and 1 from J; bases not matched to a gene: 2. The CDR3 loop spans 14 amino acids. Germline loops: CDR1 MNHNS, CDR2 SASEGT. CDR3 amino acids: CASSTAGGTDTQYF. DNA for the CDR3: TGTGCCAGCAGTACAGCGGGGGGCACAGATACGCAGTATTTT.

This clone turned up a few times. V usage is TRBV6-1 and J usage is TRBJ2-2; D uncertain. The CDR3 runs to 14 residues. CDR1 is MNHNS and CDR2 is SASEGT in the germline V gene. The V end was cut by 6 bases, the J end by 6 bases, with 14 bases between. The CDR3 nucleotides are TGTGCCAGCAGGGCCGACGAGACATCCGGGGAGCTGTTTTTT. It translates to CASRADETSGELFF.

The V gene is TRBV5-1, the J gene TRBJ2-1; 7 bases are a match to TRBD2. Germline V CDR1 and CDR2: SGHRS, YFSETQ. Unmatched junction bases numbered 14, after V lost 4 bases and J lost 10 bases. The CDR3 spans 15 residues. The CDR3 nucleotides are TGCGCCAGCAGCATAAGGACTAGTGATTATTGGGAGCAGTTCTTC. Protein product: CASSIRTSDYWEQFF.

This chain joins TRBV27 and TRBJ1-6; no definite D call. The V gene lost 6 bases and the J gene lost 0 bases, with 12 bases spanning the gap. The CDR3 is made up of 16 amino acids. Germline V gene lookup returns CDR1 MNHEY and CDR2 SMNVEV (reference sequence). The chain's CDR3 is CASSPLASSYNSPLHF. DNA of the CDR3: TGTGCCAGCAGCCCTCTAGCTAGCTCCTATAATTCACCCCTCCACTTT.

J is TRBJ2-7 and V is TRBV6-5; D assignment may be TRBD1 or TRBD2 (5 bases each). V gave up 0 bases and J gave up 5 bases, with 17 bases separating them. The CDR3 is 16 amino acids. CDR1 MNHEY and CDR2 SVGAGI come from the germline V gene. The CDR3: CASSYSRDPFHDEQYF. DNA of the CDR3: TGTGCCAGCAGTTACTCGAGGGACCCCTTTCACGACGAGCAGTACTTC.

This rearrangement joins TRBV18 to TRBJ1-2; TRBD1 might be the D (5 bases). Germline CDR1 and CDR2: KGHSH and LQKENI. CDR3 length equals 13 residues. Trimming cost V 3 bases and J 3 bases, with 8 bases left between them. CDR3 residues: CASSPGGYYGYTF. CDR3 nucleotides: TGTGCCAGCTCACCCGGGGGGTACTATGGCTACACCTTC. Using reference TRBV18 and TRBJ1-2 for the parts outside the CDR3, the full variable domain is NAGVMQNPRHLVRRRGQEARLRCSPMKGHSHVYWYRQLPEEGLKFMVYLQKENIIDESGMPKERFSAEFPKEGPSILRIQQVVRGDSAAYFCASSPGGYYGYTFGSGTRLTVV.

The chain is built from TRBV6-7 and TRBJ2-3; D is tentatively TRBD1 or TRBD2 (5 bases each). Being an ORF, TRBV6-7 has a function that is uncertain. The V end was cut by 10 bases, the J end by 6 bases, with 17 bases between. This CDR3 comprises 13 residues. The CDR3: CATRAGVDDTQYF. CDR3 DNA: TGTGCCACCAGGGCGGGTGTTGATGATACGCAGTATTTT.

The CDR3 protein is CASGLVRGAGVQETQYF. CDR3 coding DNA: TGTGCTAGTGGTTTGGTAAGGGGGGCAGGGGTCCAAGAGACCCAGTACTTC. The rearrangement uses TRBV12-5 and TRBJ2-5; D is perhaps TRBD1 or TRBD2 (6 bases each). This CDR3 is built from 17 residues. Germline V gives CDR1 LGHNT, CDR2 FRNRAP. V was shortened by 0 bases and J by 1 base, with 15 bases between the two germline ends.

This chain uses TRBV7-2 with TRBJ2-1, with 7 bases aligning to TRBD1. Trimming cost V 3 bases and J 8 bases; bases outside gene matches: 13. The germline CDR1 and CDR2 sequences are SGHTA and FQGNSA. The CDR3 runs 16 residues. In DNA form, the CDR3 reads TGTGCCAGCAGCTTGAGGACAGGCTCAGGGCCCTATGAGCAGTTCTTC. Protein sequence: CASSLRTGSGPYEQFF.

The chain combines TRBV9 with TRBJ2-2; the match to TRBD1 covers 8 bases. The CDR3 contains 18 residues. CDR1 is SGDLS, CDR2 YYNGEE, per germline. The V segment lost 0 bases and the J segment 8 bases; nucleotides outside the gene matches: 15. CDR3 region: CASSVGIPGQGSVGELFF. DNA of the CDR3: TGTGCCAGCAGCGTAGGGATCCCAGGACAGGGAAGTGTGGGGGAGCTGTTTTTT.